This is a list of T cell receptor beta chains from one sample in a study of T cells in Graves' hyperthyroidism and ophthalmopathy. One entry per CDR3 protein results from TCRdb running MiXCR on the multiplex PCR reads. The sample lists around 620,000 distinct CDR3 sequences, 46% occurring once. Material for sequencing was peripheral blood or thyroid tissue (not recorded which). The receptor set was obtained from an adult woman with Graves' disease, either hyperthyroidism or ophthalmopathy (not recorded which). The CDR3 runs from the conserved cysteine through the conserved F or W. Clone size is not always given. Where it is, it says once, few, many or a class for expanded clones.

v_call: TRBV15
j_call: NA
clone_size: NA
cdr3_aa: CATSGLAGSYNEQFF

v_call: TRBV2
j_call: TRBJ2-5
clone_size: once
cdr3_aa: CASNSHRQETQYF

v_call: TRBV4-2
j_call: TRBJ1-2
clone_size: NA
cdr3_aa: CASSQEPVYGYTF

v_call: TRBV7-2
j_call: TRBJ2-6
clone_size: NA
cdr3_aa: CASSLPGHTNSGANVLTF

v_call: TRBV6-2/TRBV6-3
j_call: TRBJ2-7
clone_size: once
cdr3_aa: CASSYGPEQYF

v_call: TRBV10-3
j_call: TRBJ1-2
clone_size: few
cdr3_aa: CAISGANYGYTF

v_call: TRBV5-1
j_call: TRBJ1-1
clone_size: many
cdr3_aa: CASSLASEYTEAFF

v_call: TRBV5-1
j_call: TRBJ2-5
clone_size: many
cdr3_aa: CASRPGGFFSETQYF

v_call: TRBV20-1
j_call: TRBJ2-5
clone_size: many
cdr3_aa: CSARDQGLGETQYF

v_call: TRBV7-2
j_call: TRBJ1-5
clone_size: NA
cdr3_aa: CASSLLGGSQPQHF

v_call: TRBV7-3
j_call: TRBJ2-2
clone_size: many
cdr3_aa: CASSSDRGFELFF

v_call: TRBV9
j_call: TRBJ1-5
clone_size: NA
cdr3_aa: CASSVGISQPQHF

v_call: TRBV2
j_call: TRBJ2-5
clone_size: NA
cdr3_aa: CASSKETVGPSETQYF

v_call: TRBV10-2
j_call: TRBJ1-1
clone_size: NA
cdr3_aa: CASRREGAEAFF

v_call: TRBV7-9
j_call: TRBJ1-1
clone_size: many
cdr3_aa: CARGPEPEAFF

v_call: TRBV7-2
j_call: TRBJ2-1
clone_size: few
cdr3_aa: CASSLGPASWEQFF

v_call: TRBV5-5
j_call: TRBJ1-6
clone_size: NA
cdr3_aa: CASSEGGVNSPLHF

v_call: TRBV2
j_call: TRBJ1-1
clone_size: NA
cdr3_aa: CASVDQRGEAFF

v_call: TRBV19
j_call: TRBJ2-2
clone_size: NA
cdr3_aa: CASSIVTANTGELFF

v_call: TRBV2
j_call: TRBJ2-5
clone_size: NA
cdr3_aa: CASFLARRSKETQYF

v_call: TRBV10-1
j_call: TRBJ2-2
clone_size: NA
cdr3_aa: CASSENRRNTGELFF

v_call: TRBV12-3/TRBV12-4
j_call: TRBJ1-1
clone_size: NA
cdr3_aa: CASREGGDTEAFF

v_call: TRBV7-9
j_call: TRBJ2-7
clone_size: NA
cdr3_aa: CASREGGLPYGQYF

v_call: TRBV6-6
j_call: TRBJ2-7
clone_size: many
cdr3_aa: CASRTGGEQYF

v_call: TRBV20-1
j_call: TRBJ1-4
clone_size: NA
cdr3_aa: CSERERGATNEKLFF

v_call: TRBV7-2
j_call: TRBJ1-1
clone_size: many
cdr3_aa: CASSLGAGNTEAFF

v_call: TRBV2
j_call: TRBJ2-6
clone_size: once
cdr3_aa: CASSPDRVPTGANVLTF

v_call: TRBV20-1
j_call: TRBJ2-7
clone_size: few
cdr3_aa: CSARDQGYGYEQYF

v_call: TRBV7-9
j_call: TRBJ2-6
clone_size: many
cdr3_aa: CASSSRVSGANVLTF

v_call: TRBV7-9
j_call: TRBJ1-3
clone_size: many
cdr3_aa: CASSLAASGNTIYF

v_call: TRBV18
j_call: TRBJ2-7
clone_size: many
cdr3_aa: CASSPGMAGDGEQYF

v_call: TRBV30
j_call: TRBJ2-3
clone_size: NA
cdr3_aa: CASYTDTQYF

v_call: TRBV29-1
j_call: TRBJ1-2
clone_size: few
cdr3_aa: CSVPGSNYGYTF

v_call: TRBV9
j_call: TRBJ2-7
clone_size: few
cdr3_aa: CASSGSREQYF

v_call: TRBV7-9
j_call: TRBJ2-7
clone_size: many
cdr3_aa: CASSPYSGRNEQYF

v_call: TRBV10-3
j_call: TRBJ1-1
clone_size: many
cdr3_aa: CATNTGDLNTEAFF

v_call: TRBV11-2
j_call: TRBJ1-2
clone_size: many
cdr3_aa: CASSIFGTGGLGYTF

v_call: TRBV9
j_call: TRBJ1-1
clone_size: NA
cdr3_aa: CASSASLGTGVAEAFF

v_call: TRBV11-2
j_call: TRBJ1-5
clone_size: many
cdr3_aa: CASSPGTGANQPQHF

v_call: TRBV5-1
j_call: TRBJ1-2
clone_size: NA
cdr3_aa: CASSLAGTGGAYGYTF